The next 14 T cell receptor beta chains were all read from a single sample in a study of blood T cell repertoires in COVID-19. TCRdb's table, derived via immunoSEQ multiplex PCR, lists solely in-frame clones and lacks some. The table lists roughly 250,000 clones, more than 75% of them singletons, with 1.5% to 2% in the top ten. The sample was PBMCs or T cells enriched from blood (not recorded which). These receptors originate from a woman aged 50 to 60 who had recovered from COVID-19.

This chain uses TRBV11-3 with TRBJ1-4; D is possibly TRBD1 (6 bases). Germline V gene data show CDR1 as SGHNT and CDR2 as YENEEA. There are 16 residues in the CDR3. V gave up 5 bases and J gave up 7 bases, with 20 bases separating them. The CDR3 bases are TGTGCCAGCAGCCAGGCGTTTGGGGCAGGGGCTGAAAAACTGTTTTTT. Protein product: CASSQAFGAGAEKLFF.

The chain's CDR3 is CASSITGIWNTGELFF. The CDR3 coding sequence is TGTGCCAGTAGTATTACAGGGATATGGAACACCGGGGAGCTGTTTTTT. V is TRBV19 and J is TRBJ2-2; possibly TRBD1 for D (6 bases). The CDR3 length is 16 residues. V was shortened by 3 bases and J by 1 base, with 12 bases between the two germline ends. Germline V lookup: CDR1 LNHDA, CDR2 SQIVND (reference sequence).

The chain has TRBV19 and TRBJ1-1; the D gene is possibly TRBD1 (5 bases). Germline V gene data show CDR1 as LNHDA and CDR2 as SQIVND (reference sequence). V lost 3 bases to trimming and J lost 0 bases, with 17 bases between them. The CDR3 contains 17 residues. DNA for the CDR3: TGTGCCAGTAGTATGGGAGGGTCGGGGGAACTGAACACTGAAGCTTTCTTT. As protein: CASSMGGSGELNTEAFF.

The chain employs TRBV3-1 (or the pseudogene TRBV3-2) and TRBJ1-3; 7 positions match TRBD1. Germline V gene data show CDR1 as LGHDT and CDR2 as YNNKEL (reference sequence). Trimming at V came to 1 base and at J to 4 bases, leaving 4 bases not matched to a gene. The CDR3 is 15 residues long. The CDR3 DNA reads TGTGCCAGCAGCCAAGGTACAGGGGTAGGAAACACCATATATTTT. Its protein product is CASSQGTGVGNTIYF.

V gene TRBV4-3 combines with J gene TRBJ1-2; 9 bases are a match to TRBD1. Per the germline V gene, CDR1 is LGHNA and CDR2 is YSLEER. V gave up 3 bases and J gave up 3 bases; unmatched junction bases: 14. The CDR3 spans 18 residues. CDR3 sequence: CASSHKRGQGSSYYGYTF. Written as DNA, the CDR3 is TGCGCCAGCAGCCACAAACGAGGACAGGGGAGTTCATACTATGGCTACACCTTC.

This clone was observed once. J is TRBJ1-4 and V is TRBV10-2, with 7 bases that match TRBD1. CDR1 and CDR2 (germline): WSHSY, SAAADI. With V trimmed by 4 bases and J by 5 bases, 4 bases remained unmatched. The CDR3 loop spans 14 amino acids. The CDR3 region is CASSATGRNEKLFF. The CDR3 nucleotides read TGCGCCAGCAGTGCGACAGGGAGGAATGAAAAACTGTTTTTT.

J is TRBJ1-1 and V is TRBV7-9; D remains ambiguous. The germline V gene has CDR1 SEHNR and CDR2 FQNEAQ (reference sequence). With 4 bases removed from V and 0 bases from J, the gap between germline ends came to 9 bases. CDR3 length: 14 residues. CDR3 region: CASSSRTMNTEAFF. The CDR3 coding sequence is TGTGCCAGCAGCTCCCGGACTATGAACACTGAAGCTTTCTTT.

The rearrangement links TRBV28 to TRBJ1-5; D might be TRBD1 (5 bases). V was clipped by 6 bases and J by 2 bases, with 17 bases between them. Germline V CDR1 and CDR2: MDHEN, SYDVKM. This CDR3 is 16 amino acids long. The CDR3 here is CASSGKRRDGNQPQHF. The CDR3 DNA sequence: TGTGCCAGCAGCGGAAAGAGGAGGGACGGCAATCAGCCCCAGCATTTT. The full variable domain, its missing parts supplied by reference TRBV28 and TRBJ1-5, is DVKVTQSSRYLVKRTGEKVFLECVQDMDHENMFWYRQDPGLGLRLIYFSYDVKMKEKGDIPEGYSVSREKKERFSLILESASTNQTSMYLCASSGKRRDGNQPQHFGDGTRLSIL.

Points on this clone: The same CDR3 is also encoded by other DNA sequences in this sample. The CDR3 here is CASSHADRGRRESEKLFF. In nucleotides, the CDR3 is TGCGCCAGCAGCCACGCCGACAGGGGTAGGAGGGAAAGTGAAAAACTGTTTTTT. The chain uses TRBV4-1 and TRBJ1-4, with 8 bases that match TRBD1. Losses at the gene ends were 3 bases for V and 7 bases for J; bases not matched to a gene: 16. The CDR3 contains 18 residues. CDR1 is MGHRA and CDR2 is YSYEKL in the germline V gene.

CDR3 in amino acids: CASSVPDSSSYNSPLHF. The CDR3 nucleotides read TGCGCCAGCAGCGTCCCGGACTCGAGCTCCTATAATTCACCCCTCCACTTT. V gene TRBV4-1 combines with J gene TRBJ1-6; the D is unclear. The CDR3 has 17 residues. The V end was cut by 5 bases, the J end by 0 bases, with 14 bases between. Germline-derived CDR1 and CDR2 are MGHRA and YSYEKL.

The rearrangement joins TRBV28 to TRBJ1-6; possibly TRBD1 for D (6 bases). The CDR3 loop spans 13 amino acids. Germline V lookup: CDR1 MDHEN, CDR2 SYDVKM. The germline V and J ends were trimmed by 8 bases and 7 bases, with 12 bases remaining between them. DNA of the CDR3: TGTGCCAGCTACAGGGAGCGAAATTCACCCCTCCACTTT. Translating it yields CASYRERNSPLHF.

The V call is TRBV6-5, the J call TRBJ1-5, with D maybe TRBD1 (5 bases). From germline, CDR1 is MNHEY and CDR2 SVGAGI. The CDR3 covers 15 residues. With 8 bases removed from V and 5 bases from J, the gap between germline ends came to 19 bases. DNA for the CDR3: TGTGCCAGCGAGGTGTTCCGGGACTTCTATCAGCCCCAGCATTTT. Encoded protein: CASEVFRDFYQPQHF.

The chain carries TRBV6-2 or TRBV6-3 and TRBJ2-2; a weak D match, TRBD2 (6 bases). V lost 5 bases, J lost 6 bases, and 7 bases lay in between. CDR1 and CDR2 (germline): MNHEY, SVGEGT. The CDR3 is 12 residues long. CDR3 sequence (DNA): TGTGCCAGCAGTGGGAGGTCCGGGGAGCTGTTTTTT. Amino acid sequence: CASSGRSGELFF.

The rearrangement uses TRBV2 and TRBJ1-4, with 7 bases aligning to TRBD1. The J segment lost 0 bases and the V segment lost 6 bases, leaving 1 base of the junction unmatched. The germline CDR1 and CDR2 sequences are SNHLY and FYNNEI. The CDR3 loop spans 14 amino acids. CDR3 in amino acids: CASRGTATNEKLFF. The CDR3 DNA is TGTGCCAGCAGGGGGACAGCAACTAATGAAAAACTGTTTTTT.